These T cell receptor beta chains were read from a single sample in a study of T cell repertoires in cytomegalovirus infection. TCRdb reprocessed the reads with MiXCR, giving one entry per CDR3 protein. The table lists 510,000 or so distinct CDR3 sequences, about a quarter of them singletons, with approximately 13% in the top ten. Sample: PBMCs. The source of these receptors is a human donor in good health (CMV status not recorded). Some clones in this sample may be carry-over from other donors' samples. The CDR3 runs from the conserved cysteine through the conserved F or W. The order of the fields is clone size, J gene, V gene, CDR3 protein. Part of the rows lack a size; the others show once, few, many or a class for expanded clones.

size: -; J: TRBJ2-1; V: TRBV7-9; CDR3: CASSLQGTYEQFF
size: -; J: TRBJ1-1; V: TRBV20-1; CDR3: CSARQGALNTEAFF
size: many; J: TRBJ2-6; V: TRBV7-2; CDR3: CASSITGAGANVLTF
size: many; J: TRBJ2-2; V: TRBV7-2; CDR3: CASSPGLAGGAGELFF
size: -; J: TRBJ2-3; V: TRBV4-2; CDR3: CASSSDGNTDTQYF
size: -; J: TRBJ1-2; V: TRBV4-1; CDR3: CASSQGDGGAYGYTF
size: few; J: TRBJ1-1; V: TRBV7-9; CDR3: CASTTGTEAFF
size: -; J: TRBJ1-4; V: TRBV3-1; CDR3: CASSQGEAGAYEKLFF
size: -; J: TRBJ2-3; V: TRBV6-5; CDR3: CASTRNGGVSTDTQYF
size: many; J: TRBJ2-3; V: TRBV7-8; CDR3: CASSLGTGDTQYF
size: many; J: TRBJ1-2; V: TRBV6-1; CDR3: CASSPDGGDQYGYTF
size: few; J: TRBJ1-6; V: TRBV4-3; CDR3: CASSQRTGSGSPLHF
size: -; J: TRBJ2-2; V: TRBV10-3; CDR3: CAMERGLKTGELFF
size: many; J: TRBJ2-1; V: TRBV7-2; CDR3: CASSLTDFGNEQFF
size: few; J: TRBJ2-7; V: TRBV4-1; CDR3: CASSQEETASYEQYF
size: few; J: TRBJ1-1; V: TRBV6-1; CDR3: CASQTGQLNTEAFF
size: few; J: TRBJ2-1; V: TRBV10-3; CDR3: CAISEVEGLNEQFF
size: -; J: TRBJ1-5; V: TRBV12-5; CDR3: CASGSELWVIDQPQHF
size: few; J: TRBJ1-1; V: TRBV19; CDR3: CASSVTGSAEAFF
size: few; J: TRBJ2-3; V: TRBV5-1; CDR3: CASSLEGAKPSTDTQYF
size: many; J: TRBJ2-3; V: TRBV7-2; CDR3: CASSLGSGRARHTQYF
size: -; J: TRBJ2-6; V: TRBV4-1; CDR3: CASSQLSGGANVLTF
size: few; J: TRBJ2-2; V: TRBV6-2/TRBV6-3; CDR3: CASSYVAANTGELFF
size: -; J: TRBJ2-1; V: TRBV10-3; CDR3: CAISPTPGTGEKNEQFF
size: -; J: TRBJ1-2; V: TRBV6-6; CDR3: CASRPQGTANYGYTF
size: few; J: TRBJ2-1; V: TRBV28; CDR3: CASSLTGTFNEQFF
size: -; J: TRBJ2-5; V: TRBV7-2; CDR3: CASSLVGTGDGETQYF
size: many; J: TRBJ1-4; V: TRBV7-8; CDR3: CASSPTDRLNEKLFF
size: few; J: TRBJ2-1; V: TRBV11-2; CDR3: CASSLGQGSSYNEQFF
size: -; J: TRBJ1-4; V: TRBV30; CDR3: CAWNRDLAEKLFF
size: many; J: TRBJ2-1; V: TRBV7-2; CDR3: CASSWDRSSYNEQFF
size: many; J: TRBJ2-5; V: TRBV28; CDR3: CASSLGLAGKETQYF
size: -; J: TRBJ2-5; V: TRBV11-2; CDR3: CASSPAFGGETQYF
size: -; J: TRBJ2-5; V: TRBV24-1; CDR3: CATSDWGQDQETQYF
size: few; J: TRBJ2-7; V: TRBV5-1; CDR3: CASSLPQGNHQEQYF
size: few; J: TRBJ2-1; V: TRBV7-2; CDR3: CASSFVAGDRNEQFF
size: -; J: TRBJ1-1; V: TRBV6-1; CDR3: CASTLNTEAFF